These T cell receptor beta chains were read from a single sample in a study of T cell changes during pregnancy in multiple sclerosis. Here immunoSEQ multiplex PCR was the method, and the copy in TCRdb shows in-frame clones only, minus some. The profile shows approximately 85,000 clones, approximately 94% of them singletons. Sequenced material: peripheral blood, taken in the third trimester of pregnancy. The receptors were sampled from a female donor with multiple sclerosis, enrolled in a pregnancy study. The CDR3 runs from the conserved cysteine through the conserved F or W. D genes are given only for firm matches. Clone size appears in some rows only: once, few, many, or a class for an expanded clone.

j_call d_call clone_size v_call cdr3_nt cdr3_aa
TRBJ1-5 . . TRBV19 TGTGCCAGTAGTATAGGAACAGACAATCAGCCCCAGCATTTT CASSIGTDNQPQHF
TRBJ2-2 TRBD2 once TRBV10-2 TGCGCCAGCAGTGGCGGGGGCACCGGGGAGCTGTTTTTT CASSGGGTGELFF
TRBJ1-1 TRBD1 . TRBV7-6 TGTGCCAGCAGCTCCGACAGGGAGACCACTGAAGCTTTCTTT CASSSDRETTEAFF
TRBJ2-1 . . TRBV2 TGTGCCAGCAGTTCCCGACTCCTACAATATGAGCAGTTCTTC CASSSRLLQYEQFF
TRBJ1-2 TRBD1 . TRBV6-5 TGTGCCAGCAGTTACGACAGGGGGCGATTTGGCTACACCTTC CASSYDRGRFGYTF
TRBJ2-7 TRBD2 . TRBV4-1 TGCGCCAGCAGCAATATATTTAGCGGGGGCCACTACGAGCAGTACTTC CASSNIFSGGHYEQYF
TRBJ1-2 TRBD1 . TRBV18 TGTGCCAGCTCATCCGGACAGGGTGGCTATGGCTACACCTTC CASSSGQGGYGYTF
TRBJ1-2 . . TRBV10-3 TGTGCCATCAGTGAGGTGTCCAGGGTGAACTATGGCTACACCTTC CAISEVSRVNYGYTF
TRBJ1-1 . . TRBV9 TGTGCCAGCAGCGTAGTCTCAGGGGCCACTGAAGCTTTCTTT CASSVVSGATEAFF
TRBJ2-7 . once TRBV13 TGTGCCAGCAGTTCCCGCCAGGGGAGAGAGTACGAGCAGTACTTC CASSSRQGREYEQYF
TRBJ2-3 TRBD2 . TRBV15 TGTGCCACCAGCAGTAGCGGGCGCGCCAGGGATACGCAGTATTTT CATSSSGRARDTQYF
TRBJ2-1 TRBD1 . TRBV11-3 TGTGCCAGCAGCTTAGAGCGCGGGACAGGGGTCAATGAGCAGTTCTTC CASSLERGTGVNEQFF
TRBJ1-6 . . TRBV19 TGTGCCAGTAGAGAAACGGGAAGCGGGAATTCACCCCTCCACTTT CASRETGSGNSPLHF
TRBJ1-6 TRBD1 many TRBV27 TGTGCCAGCAGTTTGGGACAGGGGAATTCACCCCTCCACTTT CASSLGQGNSPLHF
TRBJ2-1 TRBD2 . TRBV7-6 TGTGCCAGCAGCACGTCGACTAGCGGGTCACGCAATGAGCAGTTCTTC CASSTSTSGSRNEQFF
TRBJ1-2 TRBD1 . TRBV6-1 TGTGCCAGCACTGATCTCGGACAGGCCCAGACAGTCTATGGCTACACCTTC CASTDLGQAQTVYGYTF